This T cell receptor (beta chain) was retrieved from a study of vaccination and CD4 T cells after COVID-19. Turning to the study itself: Samples taken post-COVID came a median 101 days after diagnosis, ranging from 35 to 161. Collection of post-vaccine samples followed dose two by a median 72 days, spanning a range of 14 to 241.

Trimming at V came to 5 bases and at J to 3 bases, leaving 4 bases not matched to a gene. Germline V lookup: CDR1 SGHTA, CDR2 FQGNSA. This CDR3 is 15 amino acids long. On this clonotype: What it binds is not known.

Treatment described: approximately nine-day PBMC culture with coronavirus spike peptide pools or control peptides (ViraFEST assay). The unexposed donor gave CD4+ T cells before the COVID-19 pandemic (2011-2018). Cultured CD4+ T cell DNA underwent sequencing with the Oncomine TCR Beta short-read assay. It was cultured CD4+ T cells from which genomic DNA was extracted. Each CDR3 protein gets one entry after TCRdb re-called the PCR reads with MiXCR. Among 4,000 to 4,500 distinct CDR3 sequences listed, about 35% were seen once. The sample was CD4+ T cells from blood, cultured in vitro. The receptor's source is a human donor in good health. The V gene is TRBV7-2, the J gene TRBJ1-2; 12 positions match TRBD1. The CDR3 DNA is TGTGCCAGCAGCACCGGGACAGGGGGCCACTATGGCTACACCTTC. This gives the protein CASSTGTGGHYGYTF.